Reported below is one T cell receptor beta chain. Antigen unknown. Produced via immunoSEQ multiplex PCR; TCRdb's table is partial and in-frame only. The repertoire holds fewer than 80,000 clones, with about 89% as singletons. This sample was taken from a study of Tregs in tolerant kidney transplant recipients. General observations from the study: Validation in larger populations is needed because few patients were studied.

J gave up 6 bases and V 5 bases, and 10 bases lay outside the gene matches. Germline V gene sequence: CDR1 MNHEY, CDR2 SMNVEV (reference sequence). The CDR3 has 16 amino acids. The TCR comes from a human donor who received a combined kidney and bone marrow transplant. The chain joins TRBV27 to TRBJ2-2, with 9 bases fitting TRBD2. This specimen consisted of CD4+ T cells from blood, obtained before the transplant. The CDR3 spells CASSTPTSGRAGELFF. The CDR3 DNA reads TGTGCCAGCAGTACACCGACTAGCGGTAGGGCCGGGGAGCTGTTTTTT.